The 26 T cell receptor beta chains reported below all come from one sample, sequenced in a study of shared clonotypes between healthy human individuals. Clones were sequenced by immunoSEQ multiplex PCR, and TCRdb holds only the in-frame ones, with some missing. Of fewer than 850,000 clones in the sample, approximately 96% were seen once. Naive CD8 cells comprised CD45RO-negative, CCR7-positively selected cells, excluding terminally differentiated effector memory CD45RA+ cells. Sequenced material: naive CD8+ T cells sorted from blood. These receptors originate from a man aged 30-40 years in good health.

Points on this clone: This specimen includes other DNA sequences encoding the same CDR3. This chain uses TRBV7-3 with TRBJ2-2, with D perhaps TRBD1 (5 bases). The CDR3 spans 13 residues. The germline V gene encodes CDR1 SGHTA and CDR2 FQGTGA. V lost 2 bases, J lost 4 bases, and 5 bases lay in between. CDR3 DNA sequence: TGTGCCAGCAGCTTAGGGGCCACCGGGGAGCTGTTTTTT. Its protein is CASSLGATGELFF.

This chain's CDR3 is CASIGGLGELFF. Written as DNA, the CDR3 is TGTGCCAGCATCGGAGGTCTCGGGGAGCTGTTTTTT. The V and J genes are TRBV6-6 and TRBJ2-2; D perhaps matches TRBD2 (5 bases). The V end lost 7 bases, the J end lost 7 bases, and 10 bases lay between the germline ends. The CDR3 runs 12 residues. From germline, CDR1 is MNHNY and CDR2 SVGAGI (reference sequence).

CDR3 sequence (DNA): TGTGCCAGCAGTCGTGGGAACGAGCAGTACTTC. This gives the protein CASSRGNEQYF. The rearrangement joins TRBV28 to TRBJ2-7; no firm D call. CDR1 is MDHEN and CDR2 is SYDVKM in the germline V gene. Trimming took off 5 bases at V and 5 bases at J, with 7 bases between the two ends. The CDR3 extends over 11 amino acids.

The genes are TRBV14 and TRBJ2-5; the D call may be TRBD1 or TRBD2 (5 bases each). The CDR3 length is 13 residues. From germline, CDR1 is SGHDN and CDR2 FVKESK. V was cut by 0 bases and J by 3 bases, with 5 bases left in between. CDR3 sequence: CASSQEGEETQYF. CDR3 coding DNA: TGTGCCAGCAGCCAAGAGGGGGAAGAGACCCAGTACTTC.

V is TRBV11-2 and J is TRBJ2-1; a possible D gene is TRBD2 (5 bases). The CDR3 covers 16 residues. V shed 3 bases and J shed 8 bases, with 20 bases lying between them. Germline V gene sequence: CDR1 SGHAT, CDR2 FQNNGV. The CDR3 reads CASSLRTGVPLDEQFF. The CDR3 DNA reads TGTGCCAGCAGCTTGCGGACCGGGGTTCCTTTGGATGAGCAGTTCTTC.

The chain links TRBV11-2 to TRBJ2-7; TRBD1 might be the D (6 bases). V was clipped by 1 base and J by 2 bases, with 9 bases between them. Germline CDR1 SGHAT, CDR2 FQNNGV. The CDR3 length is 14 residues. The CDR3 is CASSLVTGAYEQYF. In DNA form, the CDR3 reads TGTGCCAGCAGCTTAGTGACAGGTGCCTACGAGCAGTACTTC.

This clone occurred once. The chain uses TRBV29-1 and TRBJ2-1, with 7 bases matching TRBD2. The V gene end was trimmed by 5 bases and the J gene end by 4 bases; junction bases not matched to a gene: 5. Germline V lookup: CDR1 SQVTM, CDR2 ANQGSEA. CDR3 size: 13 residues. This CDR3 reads CSVQEREYNEQFF. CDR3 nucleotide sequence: TGCAGCGTTCAGGAGCGGGAATACAATGAGCAGTTCTTC.

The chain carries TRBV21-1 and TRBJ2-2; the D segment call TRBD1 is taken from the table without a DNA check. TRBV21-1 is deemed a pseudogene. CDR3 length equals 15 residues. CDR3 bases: TGTGCCAGCAGGATCAACAGGGTACGGACCGGGGAGCTGTTTTTT. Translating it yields CASRINRVRTGELFF.

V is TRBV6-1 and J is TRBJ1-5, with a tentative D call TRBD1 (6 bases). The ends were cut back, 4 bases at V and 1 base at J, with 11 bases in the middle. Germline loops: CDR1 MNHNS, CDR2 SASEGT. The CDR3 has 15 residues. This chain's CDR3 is CASSARDNSNQPQHF. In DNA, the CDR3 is TGTGCCAGCAGTGCCCGGGACAACAGCAATCAGCCCCAGCATTTT.

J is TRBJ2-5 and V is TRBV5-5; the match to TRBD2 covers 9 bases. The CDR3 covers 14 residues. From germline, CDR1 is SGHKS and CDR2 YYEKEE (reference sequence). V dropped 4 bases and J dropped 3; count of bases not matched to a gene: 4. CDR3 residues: CASSLRLAEETQYF. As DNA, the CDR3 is TGTGCCAGCAGCCTAAGACTAGCGGAAGAGACCCAGTACTTC. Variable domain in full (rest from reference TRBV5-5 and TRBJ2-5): DAGVTQSPTHLIKTRGQQVTLRCSPISGHKSVSWYQQVLGQGPQFIFQYYEKEERGRGNFPDRFSARQFPNYSSELNVNALLLGDSALYLCASSLRLAEETQYFGPGTRLLVL.

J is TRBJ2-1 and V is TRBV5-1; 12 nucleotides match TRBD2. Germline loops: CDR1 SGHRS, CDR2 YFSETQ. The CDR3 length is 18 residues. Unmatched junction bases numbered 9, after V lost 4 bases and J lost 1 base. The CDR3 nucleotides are TGCGCCAGCAGCGGACCGGGACTAGCGGGCTCGTCCTACAATGAGCAGTTCTTC. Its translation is CASSGPGLAGSSYNEQFF. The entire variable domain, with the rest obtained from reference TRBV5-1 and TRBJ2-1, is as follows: KAGVTQTPRYLIKTRGQQVTLSCSPISGHRSVSWYQQTPGQGLQFLFEYFSETQRNKGNFPGRFSGRQFSNSRSEMNVSTLELGDSALYLCASSGPGLAGSSYNEQFFGPGTRLTVL.

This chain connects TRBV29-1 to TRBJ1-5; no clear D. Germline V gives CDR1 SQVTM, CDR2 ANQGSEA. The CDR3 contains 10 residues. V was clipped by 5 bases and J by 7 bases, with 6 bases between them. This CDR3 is CSVPGQPQHF. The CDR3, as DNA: TGCAGCGTTCCAGGACAGCCCCAGCATTTT.

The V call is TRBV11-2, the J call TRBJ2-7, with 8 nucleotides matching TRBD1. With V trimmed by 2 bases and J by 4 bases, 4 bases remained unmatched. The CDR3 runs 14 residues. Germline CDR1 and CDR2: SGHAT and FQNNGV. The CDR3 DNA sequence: TGTGCCAGCAGCTTACAGGGGGCTGGATACGAGCAGTACTTC. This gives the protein CASSLQGAGYEQYF.

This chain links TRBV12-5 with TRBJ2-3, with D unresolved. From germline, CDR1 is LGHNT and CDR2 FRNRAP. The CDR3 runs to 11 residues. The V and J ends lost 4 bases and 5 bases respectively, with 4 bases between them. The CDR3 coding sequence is TGTGCTAGTGGTTATGGAGATACGCAGTATTTT. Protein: CASGYGDTQYF.

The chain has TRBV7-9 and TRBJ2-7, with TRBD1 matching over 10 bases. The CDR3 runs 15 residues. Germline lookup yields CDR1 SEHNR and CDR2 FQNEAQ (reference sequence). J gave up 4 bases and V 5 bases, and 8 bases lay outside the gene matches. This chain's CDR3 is CASSLRGTGDYEQYF. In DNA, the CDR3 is TGTGCCAGCAGCCTCCGGGGGACAGGGGATTACGAGCAGTACTTC.

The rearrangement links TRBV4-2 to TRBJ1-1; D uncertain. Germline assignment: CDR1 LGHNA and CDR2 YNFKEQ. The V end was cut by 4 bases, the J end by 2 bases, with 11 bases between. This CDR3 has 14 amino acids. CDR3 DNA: TGTGCCAGCAGCCCTTCGGCAGATAACACTGAAGCTTTCTTT. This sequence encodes CASSPSADNTEAFF.

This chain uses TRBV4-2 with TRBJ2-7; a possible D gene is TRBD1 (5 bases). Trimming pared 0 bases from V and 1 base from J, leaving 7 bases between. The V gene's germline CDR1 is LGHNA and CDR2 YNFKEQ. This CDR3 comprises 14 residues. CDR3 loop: CASSQEGLSYEQYF. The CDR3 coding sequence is TGTGCCAGCAGCCAAGAGGGGCTTTCCTACGAGCAGTACTTC.

The CDR3 region is CASSPPPYTEAFF. The CDR3 DNA reads as TGTGCCAGCAGTCCCCCCCCGTACACTGAAGCTTTCTTT. The chain combines TRBV27 with TRBJ1-1; D ambiguous. Germline V gene lookup returns CDR1 MNHEY and CDR2 SMNVEV (reference sequence). CDR3 length equals 13 residues. Trimming cost V 5 bases and J 3 bases, with 10 bases left between them.

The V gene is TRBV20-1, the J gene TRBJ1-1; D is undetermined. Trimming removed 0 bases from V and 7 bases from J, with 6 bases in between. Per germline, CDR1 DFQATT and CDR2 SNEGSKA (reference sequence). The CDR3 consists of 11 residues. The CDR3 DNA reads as TGCAGTGCTAGAGAACAAGTTGAAGCTTTCTTT. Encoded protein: CSAREQVEAFF.

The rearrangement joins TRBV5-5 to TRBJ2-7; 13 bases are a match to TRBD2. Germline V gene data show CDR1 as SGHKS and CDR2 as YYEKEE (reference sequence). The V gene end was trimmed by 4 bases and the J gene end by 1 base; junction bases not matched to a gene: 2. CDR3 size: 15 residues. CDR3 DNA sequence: TGTGCCAGCAGCCCGGGACTAGCGGGATCCTACGAGCAGTACTTC. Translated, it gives CASSPGLAGSYEQYF.

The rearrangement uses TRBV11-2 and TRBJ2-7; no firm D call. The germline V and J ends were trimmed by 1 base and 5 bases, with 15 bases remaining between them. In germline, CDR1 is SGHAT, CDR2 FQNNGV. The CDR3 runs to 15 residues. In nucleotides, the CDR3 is TGTGCCAGCAGCTTAGTTGGGATCTCCCAGAACGAGCAGTACTTC. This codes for CASSLVGISQNEQYF.

This chain's CDR3 is CASSQDPGTADQPQHF. CDR3 DNA: TGCGCCAGCAGCCAAGATCCGGGGACAGCAGATCAGCCCCAGCATTTT. The chain joins TRBV4-1 to TRBJ1-5, with 7 bases fitting TRBD1. The germline V gene encodes CDR1 MGHRA and CDR2 YSYEKL. Germline trimming cut 0 bases from V and 5 bases from J; bases unmatched to any gene: 7. The CDR3 spans 16 residues.

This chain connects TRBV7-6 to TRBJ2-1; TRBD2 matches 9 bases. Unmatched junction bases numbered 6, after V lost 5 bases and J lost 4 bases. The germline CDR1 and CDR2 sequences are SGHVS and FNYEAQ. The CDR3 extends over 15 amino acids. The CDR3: CASSKGLAGYNEQFF. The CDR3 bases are TGTGCCAGCAGCAAGGGGCTAGCGGGGTACAATGAGCAGTTCTTC. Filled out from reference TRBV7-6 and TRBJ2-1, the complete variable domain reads GAGVSQSPRYKVTKRGQDVALRCDPISGHVSLYWYRQALGQGPEFLTYFNYEAQQDKSGLPNDRFSAERPEGSISTLTIQRTEQRDSAMYRCASSKGLAGYNEQFFGPGTRLTVL.

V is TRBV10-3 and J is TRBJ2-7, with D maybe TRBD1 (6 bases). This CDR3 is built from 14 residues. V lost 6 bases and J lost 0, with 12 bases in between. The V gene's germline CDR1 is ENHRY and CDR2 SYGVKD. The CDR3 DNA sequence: TGTGCCATCAGCGACCAGACAGGCTCCTACGAGCAGTACTTC. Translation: CAISDQTGSYEQYF.

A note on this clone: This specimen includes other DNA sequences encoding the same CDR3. The CDR3 DNA is TGTGCCAGCAGCGTAGCGGGTACCGGGGAGCTGTTTTTT. Translating gives CASSVAGTGELFF. The V and J genes are TRBV9 and TRBJ2-2; no reliable D call. The CDR3 spans 13 residues. The germline V and J ends were trimmed by 0 bases and 5 bases, with 5 bases remaining between them. Germline CDR1 and CDR2: SGDLS and YYNGEE.

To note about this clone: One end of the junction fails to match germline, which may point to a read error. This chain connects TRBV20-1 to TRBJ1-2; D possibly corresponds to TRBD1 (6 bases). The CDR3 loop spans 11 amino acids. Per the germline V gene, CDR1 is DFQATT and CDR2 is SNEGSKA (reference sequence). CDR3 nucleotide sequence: TGCAGTGCTAGAAATGGGCGGGACACCCCTTGG. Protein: CSARNGRDTPW.